This is a list of T cell receptor beta chains from one sample in a study of blood T cell repertoires in COVID-19. Method: immunoSEQ multiplex PCR; TCRdb's copy keeps in-frame clones and lacks some. The sample consists of 150,000 to 200,000 clones, around 88% of them appearing once. Source material: peripheral blood. The receptors stem from a woman aged 25 to 39 with acute or convalescent COVID-19. The CDR3 runs from the conserved cysteine through the conserved F or W. A D gene is named only where the DNA matches it firmly. The size entry is marked missing in some rows and otherwise reads once, few, many or a size class.

J gene | clone size | D gene | V gene | CDR3 DNA | CDR3 protein
TRBJ2-3 | . | TRBD2 | TRBV6-5 | TGTGCCACCCGGGGGACTACGAATTCGTATACGCAGTATTTT | CATRGTTNSYTQYF
TRBJ1-4 | . | TRBD1 | TRBV28 | TGTGCCAGCAGTTTGGCCGGGACAGGGGTGCAGAAACTGTTTTTT | CASSLAGTGVQKLFF
TRBJ1-1 | . | . | TRBV6-4 | TGTGCCAGCAGTAGGACAGCCAACACTGAAGCTTTCTTT | CASSRTANTEAFF
TRBJ2-7 | . | . | TRBV20-1 | TGCAGTGCTAGTGTACAAGGCCTACGAGGCGGCGAGCAGTACTTC | CSASVQGLRGGEQYF
TRBJ2-3 | . | TRBD2 | TRBV29-1 | TGCAGCGACAAACCGGGACTAGTTGAGGATACGCAGTATTTT | CSDKPGLVEDTQYF
TRBJ1-5 | . | . | TRBV2 | TGTGCCAGCAGTTTGGAAGGGGGTAATCAGCCCCAGCATTTT | CASSLEGGNQPQHF
TRBJ2-2 | . | . | TRBV10-3 | TGTGCCATCAGTGGCGAGTATACCGGGGAGCTGTTTTTT | CAISGEYTGELFF
TRBJ1-1 | . | . | TRBV28 | TGTGCCAGCAGTTTATACCAGGTCAACACTGAAGCTTTCTTT | CASSLYQVNTEAFF
TRBJ2-2 | few | . | TRBV28 | TGTGCCAGCAGTTTCCAGTTCGGGGGGCTTTACACCGGGGAGCTGTTTTTT | CASSFQFGGLYTGELFF
TRBJ1-2 | . | . | TRBV19 | TGTGCCAGTAGTCCCTTCCCCCCGACAGCTTATGGCTACACCTTC | CASSPFPPTAYGYTF
TRBJ1-2 | . | TRBD1 | TRBV30 | TGTGCCTGGAGTGAACTGACCGGGACAGGGGATGGCTACACCTTC | CAWSELTGTGDGYTF
TRBJ1-5 | once | . | TRBV28 | TGTGCCAGCAGTTTCCCGCGGGTGGGTGGTAATCAGCCCCAGCATTTT | CASSFPRVGGNQPQHF
TRBJ1-5 | once | . | TRBV11-2 | TGTGCCATCCCCAGCGGCTGCGGAAGGGATAGCAATCAGCCCCAGCATTTT | CAIPSGCGRDSNQPQHF
TRBJ2-1 | . | TRBD2 | TRBV29-1 | TGCAGCACCGGACTAGCGGACCGCTACAATGAGCAGTTCTTC | CSTGLADRYNEQFF